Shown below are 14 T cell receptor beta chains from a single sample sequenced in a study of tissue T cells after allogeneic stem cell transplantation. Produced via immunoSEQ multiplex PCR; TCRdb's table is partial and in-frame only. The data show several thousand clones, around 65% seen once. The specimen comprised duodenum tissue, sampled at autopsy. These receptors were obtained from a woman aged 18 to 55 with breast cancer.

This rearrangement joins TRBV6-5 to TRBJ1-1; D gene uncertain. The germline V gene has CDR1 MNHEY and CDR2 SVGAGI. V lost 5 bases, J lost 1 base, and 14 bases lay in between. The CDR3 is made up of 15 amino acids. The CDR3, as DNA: TGTGCCAGCAGTACCTGGACGGGGAAGAACACTGAAGCTTTCTTT. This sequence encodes CASSTWTGKNTEAFF.

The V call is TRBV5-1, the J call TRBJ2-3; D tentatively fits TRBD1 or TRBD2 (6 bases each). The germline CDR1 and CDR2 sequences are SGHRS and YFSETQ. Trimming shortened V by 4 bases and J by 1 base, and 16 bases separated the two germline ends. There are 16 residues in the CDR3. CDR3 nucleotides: TGCGCCAGCAGCCGTAATCCAGGGGAGGGCACAGATACGCAGTATTTT. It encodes CASSRNPGEGTDTQYF.

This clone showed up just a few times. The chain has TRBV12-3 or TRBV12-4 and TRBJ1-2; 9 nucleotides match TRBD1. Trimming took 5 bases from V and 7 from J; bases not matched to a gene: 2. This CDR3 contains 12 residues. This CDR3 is CASSLQGAGYTF. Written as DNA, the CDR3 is TGTGCCAGCAGTCTACAGGGGGCTGGCTACACCTTC.

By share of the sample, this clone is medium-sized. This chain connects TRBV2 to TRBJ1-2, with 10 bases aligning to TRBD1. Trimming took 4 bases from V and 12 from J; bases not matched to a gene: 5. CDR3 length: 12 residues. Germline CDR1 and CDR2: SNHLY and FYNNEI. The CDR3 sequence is CASSGDRGSHTF. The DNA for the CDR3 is TGTGCCAGCAGTGGGGACAGGGGTTCTCACACCTTC.

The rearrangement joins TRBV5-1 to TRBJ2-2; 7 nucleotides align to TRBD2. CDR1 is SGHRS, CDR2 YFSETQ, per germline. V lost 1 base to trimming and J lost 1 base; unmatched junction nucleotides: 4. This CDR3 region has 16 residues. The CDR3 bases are TGCGCCAGCAGCTTGATGGTAGCGGGGAACACCGGGGAGCTGTTTTTT. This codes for CASSLMVAGNTGELFF. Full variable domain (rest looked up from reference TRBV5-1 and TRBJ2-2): KAGVTQTPRYLIKTRGQQVTLSCSPISGHRSVSWYQQTPGQGLQFLFEYFSETQRNKGNFPGRFSGRQFSNSRSEMNVSTLELGDSALYLCASSLMVAGNTGELFFGEGSRLTVL.

The CDR3 protein is CASTSGRAGEQYF. The CDR3, as DNA: TGTGCCAGCACTAGCGGGAGGGCGGGCGAGCAGTACTTC. The chain has TRBV7-2 and TRBJ2-7; 12 bases agree with TRBD2. The CDR3 spans 13 residues. Germline values: CDR1 SGHTA, CDR2 FQGNSA. With V trimmed by 7 bases and J by 6 bases, 4 bases remained unmatched.

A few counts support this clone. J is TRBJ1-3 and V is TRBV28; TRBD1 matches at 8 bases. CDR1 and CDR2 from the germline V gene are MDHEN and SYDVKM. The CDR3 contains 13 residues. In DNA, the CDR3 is TGTGCGGCTCAGGGGGCGCACGGAAACACCATATATTTT. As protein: CAAQGAHGNTIYF.

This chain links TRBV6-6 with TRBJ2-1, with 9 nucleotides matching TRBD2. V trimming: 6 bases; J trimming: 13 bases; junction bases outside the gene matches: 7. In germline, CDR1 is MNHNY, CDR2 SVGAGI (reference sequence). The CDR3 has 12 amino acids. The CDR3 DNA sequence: TGTGCCAGCAGGGGCGGGGGGGCCATACAGTTCTTC. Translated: CASRGGGAIQFF.

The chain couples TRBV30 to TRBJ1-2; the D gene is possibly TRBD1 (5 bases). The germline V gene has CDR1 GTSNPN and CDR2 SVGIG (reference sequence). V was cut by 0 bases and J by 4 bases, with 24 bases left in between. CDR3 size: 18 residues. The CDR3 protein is CAWSVSKEGLRPFYGYTF. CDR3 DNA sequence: TGTGCCTGGAGTGTTAGTAAGGAGGGGCTAAGACCATTCTATGGCTACACCTTC.

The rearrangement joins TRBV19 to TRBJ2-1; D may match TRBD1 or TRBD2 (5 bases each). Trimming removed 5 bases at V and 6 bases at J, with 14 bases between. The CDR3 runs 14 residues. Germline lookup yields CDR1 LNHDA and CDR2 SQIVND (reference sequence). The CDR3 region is CASSAPGTINEQFF. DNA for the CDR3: TGTGCCAGTAGTGCTCCCGGGACCATCAATGAGCAGTTCTTC. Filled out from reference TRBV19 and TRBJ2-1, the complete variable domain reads DGGITQSPKYLFRKEGQNVTLSCEQNLNHDAMYWYRQDPGQGLRLIYYSQIVNDFQKGDIAEGYSVSREKKESFPLTVTSAQKNPTAFYLCASSAPGTINEQFFGPGTRLTVL.

CDR3 region: CASSPGQLKWNTEAFF. CDR3 nucleotide sequence: TGTGCCAGCTCACCGGGACAGCTAAAATGGAACACTGAAGCTTTCTTT. This sequence joins TRBV18 and TRBJ1-1, with TRBD1 identical over 7 bases. Trimming at V came to 3 bases and at J to 1 base, leaving 8 bases not matched to a gene. The CDR3 loop spans 16 amino acids. CDR1 and CDR2 (germline): KGHSH, LQKENI.

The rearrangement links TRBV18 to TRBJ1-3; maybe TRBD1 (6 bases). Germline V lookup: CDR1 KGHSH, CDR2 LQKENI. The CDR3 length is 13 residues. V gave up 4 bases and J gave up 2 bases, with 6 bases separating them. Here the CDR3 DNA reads TGTGCCAGCTCACAGGGGGCTGGAAACACCATATATTTT. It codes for CASSQGAGNTIYF.

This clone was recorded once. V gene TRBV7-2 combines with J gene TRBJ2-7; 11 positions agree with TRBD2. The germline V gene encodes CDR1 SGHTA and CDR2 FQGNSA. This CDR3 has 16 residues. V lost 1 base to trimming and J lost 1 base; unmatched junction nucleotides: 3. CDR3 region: CASSLEGTSGSYEQYF. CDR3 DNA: TGTGCCAGCAGCTTAGAAGGGACTAGCGGTTCCTACGAGCAGTACTTC.

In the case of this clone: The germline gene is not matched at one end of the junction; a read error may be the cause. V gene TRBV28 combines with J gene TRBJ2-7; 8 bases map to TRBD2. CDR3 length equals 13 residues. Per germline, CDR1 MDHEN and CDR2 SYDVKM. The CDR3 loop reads CASTPQRETRPHF. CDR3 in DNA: TGTGCCAGCACCCCCCAGCGGGAGACTAGGCCGCACTTC.